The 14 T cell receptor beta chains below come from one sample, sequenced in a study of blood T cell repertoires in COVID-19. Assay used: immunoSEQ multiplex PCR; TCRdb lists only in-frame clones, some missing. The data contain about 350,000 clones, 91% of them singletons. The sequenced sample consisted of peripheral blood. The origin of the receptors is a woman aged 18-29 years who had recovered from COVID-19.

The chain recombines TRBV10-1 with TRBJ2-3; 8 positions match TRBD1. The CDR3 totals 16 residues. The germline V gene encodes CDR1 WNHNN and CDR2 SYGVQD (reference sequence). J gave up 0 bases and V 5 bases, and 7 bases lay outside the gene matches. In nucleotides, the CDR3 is TGCGCCAGCAGTCCACTCCGACAGGGGAGCACAGATACGCAGTATTTT. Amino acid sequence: CASSPLRQGSTDTQYF.

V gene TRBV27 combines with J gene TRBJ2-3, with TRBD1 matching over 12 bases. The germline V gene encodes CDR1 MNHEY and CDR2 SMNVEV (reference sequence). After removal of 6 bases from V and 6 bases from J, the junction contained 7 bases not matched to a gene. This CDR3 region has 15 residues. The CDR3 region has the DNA TGTGCCAGCAGAACCGGGACAGGGGGCTTCGATACGCAGTATTTT. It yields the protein CASRTGTGGFDTQYF.

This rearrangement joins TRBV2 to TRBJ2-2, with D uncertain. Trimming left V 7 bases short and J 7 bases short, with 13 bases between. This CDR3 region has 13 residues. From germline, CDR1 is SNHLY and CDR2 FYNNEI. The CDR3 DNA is TGTGCCAGCATTGACTCCCTGAGCGGGGAGCTGTTTTTT. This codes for CASIDSLSGELFF.

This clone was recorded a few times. The CDR3 DNA sequence: TGTGCCAGCAGCTTAGGCTTGCGGGGGTCGAACACCGGGGAGCTGTTTTTT. Its protein product is CASSLGLRGSNTGELFF. The chain couples TRBV7-7 to TRBJ2-2, with 7 bases aligning to TRBD2. The trim removed 1 base at V and 0 bases at J, leaving 5 bases unmatched. Germline V gene data show CDR1 as SSHAT and CDR2 as FNYEAQ (reference sequence). This CDR3 contains 17 residues.

In DNA, the CDR3 is TGTGCCAGCAGCTTGAGGGACAGGGGGTTTAATGAGCAGTTCTTC. Protein product: CASSLRDRGFNEQFF. The chain links TRBV5-6 to TRBJ2-1; TRBD1 agrees at 11 bases. Germline trimming cut 1 base from V and 7 bases from J; bases unmatched to any gene: 4. This CDR3 has 15 residues. Germline V gene data show CDR1 as SGHDT and CDR2 as YYEEEE.

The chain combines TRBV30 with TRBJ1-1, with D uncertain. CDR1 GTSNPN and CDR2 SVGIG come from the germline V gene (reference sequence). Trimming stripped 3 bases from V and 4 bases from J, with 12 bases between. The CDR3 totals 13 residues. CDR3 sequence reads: CAWRSSRVTEAFF. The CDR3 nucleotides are TGTGCCTGGAGATCATCACGAGTCACTGAAGCTTTCTTT.

The chain's CDR3 is CASSLGGREKLFF. The CDR3, as DNA: TGTGCCAGCAGTTTGGGGGGACGTGAAAAACTGTTTTTT. This chain joins TRBV12-3 or TRBV12-4 and TRBJ1-4; D is possibly TRBD1 (5 bases). Trimming stripped 3 bases from V and 7 bases from J, with 9 bases between. The length of the CDR3 is 13 residues.

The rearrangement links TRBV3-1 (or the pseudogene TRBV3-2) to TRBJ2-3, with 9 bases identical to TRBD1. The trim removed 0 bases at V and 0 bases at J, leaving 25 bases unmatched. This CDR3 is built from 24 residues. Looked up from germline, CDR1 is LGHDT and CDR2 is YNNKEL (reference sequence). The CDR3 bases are TGTGCCAGCAGCCAAGATTCAGGGAGCCTTATGGACAGGGGAGCGACACCTAGCACAGATACGCAGTATTTT. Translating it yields CASSQDSGSLMDRGATPSTDTQYF.

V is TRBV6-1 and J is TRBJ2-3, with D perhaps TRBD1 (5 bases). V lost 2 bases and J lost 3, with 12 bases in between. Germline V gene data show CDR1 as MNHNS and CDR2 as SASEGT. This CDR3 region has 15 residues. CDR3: CASSETRVVTDTQYF. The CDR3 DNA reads TGTGCCAGCAGTGAAACCAGGGTGGTGACAGATACGCAGTATTTT.

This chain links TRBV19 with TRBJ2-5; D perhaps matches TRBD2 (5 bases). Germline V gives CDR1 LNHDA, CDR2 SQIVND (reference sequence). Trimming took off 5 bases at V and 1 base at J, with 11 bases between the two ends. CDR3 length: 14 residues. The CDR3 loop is CASSAGLPQETQYF. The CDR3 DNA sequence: TGTGCCAGTAGTGCCGGACTGCCCCAAGAGACCCAGTACTTC.

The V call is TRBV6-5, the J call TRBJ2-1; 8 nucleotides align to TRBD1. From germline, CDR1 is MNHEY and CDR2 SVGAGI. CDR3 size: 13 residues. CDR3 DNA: TGTGGCACAGGGGGGCTTAGAGACTATGAGCAGTTCTTC. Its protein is CGTGGLRDYEQFF.

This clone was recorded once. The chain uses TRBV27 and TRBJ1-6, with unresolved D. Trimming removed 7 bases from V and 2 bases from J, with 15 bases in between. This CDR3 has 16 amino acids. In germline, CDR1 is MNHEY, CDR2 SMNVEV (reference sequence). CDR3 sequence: CASTPSGSTYNSPLHF. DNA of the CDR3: TGTGCCAGCACCCCTTCGGGGTCCACCTATAATTCACCCCTCCACTTT.

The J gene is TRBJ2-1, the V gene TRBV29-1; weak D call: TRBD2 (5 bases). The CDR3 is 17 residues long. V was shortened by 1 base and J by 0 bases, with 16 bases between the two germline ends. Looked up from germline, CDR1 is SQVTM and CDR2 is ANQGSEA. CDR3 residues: CSVEGELGKSSYNEQFF. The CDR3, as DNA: TGCAGCGTTGAAGGGGAGCTGGGGAAAAGCTCCTACAATGAGCAGTTCTTC.

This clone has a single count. CDR3 protein: CASSLTGEKPQHF. In DNA, the CDR3 is TGTGCCAGCAGCTTAACAGGGGAGAAGCCCCAGCATTTT. The rearrangement uses TRBV7-2 and TRBJ1-5; 7 bases match TRBD1. This CDR3 is 13 amino acids long. Germline assignment: CDR1 SGHTA and CDR2 FQGNSA. V shed 2 bases, J shed 8 bases, and the junction held 3 bases outside the gene matches.